This T cell receptor beta chain appears in the sequencing data of a study of CD8 T cells in Susac syndrome. A quantity of about 0.45 to 1 ug RNA underwent reverse transcription using random hexamers. An immunoSEQ multiplex PCR amplified TCR beta CDR3 over 54 Vbeta and 13 Jbeta. TCRdb re-derived calls from the immunoSEQ multiplex PCR reads in MiXCR, one entry per CDR3 protein. The sample has 90,000 to 110,000 distinct CDR3 sequences, approximately 96% seen once; the top ten hold roughly 0.099%. CD8+ and CD4+ T cells from blood underwent TCR beta sequencing, which was carried out in a high-throughput format. Both CD4+ and CD8+ T cells were negatively isolated, and TEMRA cells underwent FACS enrichment. Input material: CD4+ T cells from PBMCs. The receptor comes from a human donor in good health.

The CDR3 spells CSVEVGSYEQYF. The CDR3, as DNA: TGCAGCGTTGAAGTAGGATCCTACGAGCAGTACTTC. The genes are TRBV29-1 and TRBJ2-7; D is uncertain. The CDR3 spans 12 residues. CDR1 and CDR2 (germline): SQVTM, ANQGSEA. Trimming shortened V by 1 base and J by 1 base, and 5 bases separated the two germline ends.